The 8 T cell receptor beta chains given below trace back to one sample, sequenced in a study of metastatic and nonmetastatic thyroid tumors. Prior to thyroid surgery, none of the patients had received any treatment. Through MiXCR, TCRdb re-clonotyped the PCR reads. This sample has around 26,000 clones, with 20% found just once. The sequencing sample was made of adjacent normal tissue. These receptor sequences come from a female donor with papillary thyroid cancer or a benign thyroid nodule (not recorded which). Some clones in this sample may be carry-over from other donors' samples.

J is TRBJ2-1 and V is TRBV6-1, with a possible D match to TRBD2 (6 bases). V lost 6 bases and J lost 10, with 16 bases in between. The CDR3 sequence is 13 residues long. The germline CDR1 and CDR2 sequences are MNHNS and SASEGT. For the CDR3, the DNA is TGTGCCAGCAGCCCCACGAGCGGGTTAGAGCAGTTCTTC. Protein sequence: CASSPTSGLEQFF.

This clone was recorded a few times. The CDR3 DNA follows: TGTGCCAGCAGGCCTGGACTAGCGGGAGGGGGGTACGAGCAGTACTTC. This translates into CASRPGLAGGGYEQYF. The chain recombines TRBV12-3 or TRBV12-4 with TRBJ2-7; 15 bases match TRBD2. V trimming: 6 bases; J trimming: 4 bases; junction bases outside the gene matches: 7. The CDR3 extends over 16 amino acids.

This clone counts as medium-sized. The chain carries TRBV2 and TRBJ2-7; 7 nucleotides match TRBD1. J gave up 6 bases and V 5 bases, and 7 bases lay outside the gene matches. Per the germline V gene, CDR1 is SNHLY and CDR2 is FYNNEI. This CDR3 is built from 13 residues. The CDR3 region is CASSRIDRVEQYF. The CDR3 coding sequence is TGTGCCAGCAGTCGAATCGACAGGGTCGAGCAGTACTTC.

This clone has only a few counts. The junction shows a germline mismatch at one end, possibly a read error. V is TRBV7-3 and J is TRBJ2-7; D may be TRBD2 (6 bases). Germline V gene sequence: CDR1 SGHTA, CDR2 FQGTGA. The length of the CDR3 is 13 residues. This CDR3 reads CASSFTEDYVQYF. DNA for the CDR3: TGTGCCAGCAGCTTTACAGAGGACTACGTGCAGTACTTC.

This clone was detected ten times or more. This rearrangement joins TRBV20-1 to TRBJ1-5, with a tentative D call TRBD1 (6 bases). The germline V gene has CDR1 DFQATT and CDR2 SNEGSKA (reference sequence). The CDR3 is 12 residues long. The V and J ends lost 5 bases and 7 bases respectively, with 12 bases between them. The CDR3 region is CSAHRVGQPQHF. The CDR3 region has the DNA TGCAGTGCTCACAGGGTGGGCCAGCCCCAGCATTTT.

On this clone: The conserved final phenylalanine or tryptophan is absent from the CDR3, which likely points to a read error. V usage is TRBV20-1 and J usage is TRBJ2-1, with D possibly TRBD2 on 5 matching bases. CDR1 and CDR2 (germline): DFQATT, SNEGSKA (reference sequence). This CDR3 is 11 amino acids long. V lost 6 bases and J 10 bases, leaving 13 bases between the germline ends. The CDR3 nucleotides are TGCAGTGCAGCCCTTGAGCGGGAGCAGTTCCTA. Protein product: CSAALEREQFL.

This clone is medium-sized. The chain employs TRBV6-1 and TRBJ2-7; 9 bases map to TRBD2. Per the germline V gene, CDR1 is MNHNS and CDR2 is SASEGT. CDR3 length equals 17 residues. Germline trimming cut 6 bases from V and 2 bases from J; bases unmatched to any gene: 14. Here the CDR3 reads CASRVSAIAGETYEQYF. In DNA, the CDR3 is TGTGCCAGCAGGGTCAGCGCCATAGCGGGAGAGACCTACGAGCAGTACTTC.

This clone has at least ten counts. Additional DNA sequences in this sample encode the identical CDR3. This chain joins TRBV19 and TRBJ1-5; D perhaps matches TRBD1 (5 bases). V was cut by 3 bases and J by 0 bases, with 15 bases left in between. The CDR3 has 17 amino acids. Germline CDR1 is LNHDA and CDR2 is SQIVND (reference sequence). CDR3 residues: CASSINLGAHSNQPQHF. Written as DNA, the CDR3 is TGTGCCAGTAGTATCAACCTCGGGGCCCATAGCAATCAGCCCCAGCATTTT.